These 26 T cell receptor beta chains were sequenced from one sample in a study of cytomegalovirus exposure and HLA in healthy donors. PCR involved 60 Vbeta and 13 Jbeta primers. Assay: immunoSEQ multiplex PCR; the TCRdb copy retains only in-frame clones and omits some. The data show about 72,000 clones, around 78% seen once. Sample: PBMCs. Receptors originate from a man aged 40-49 years in good health and CMV-seronegative.

The genes are TRBV6-5 and TRBJ1-1; 9 bases map to TRBD1. In germline, CDR1 is MNHEY, CDR2 SVGAGI. The length of the CDR3 is 16 residues. The ends lost 2 bases at V and 0 bases at J; junction bases unmatched: 4. CDR3 in DNA: TGTGCCAGCAGTTACCCGGGACAGGGAATGAACACTGAAGCTTTCTTT. Its translation: CASSYPGQGMNTEAFF.

V is TRBV6-5 and J is TRBJ1-5; possible D gene TRBD1, 5 bases. CDR1 and CDR2 (germline): MNHEY, SVGAGI. This CDR3 is built from 16 residues. Trimming removed 2 bases from V and 7 bases from J, with 18 bases in between. For the CDR3, the DNA is TGTGCCAGCAGTTACGGTCCGGGGCAGGGAGGCCAGCCCCAGCATTTT. It translates to CASSYGPGQGGQPQHF.

The V and J genes are TRBV11-2 and TRBJ2-1, with TRBD1 identical over 9 bases. CDR3 length equals 15 residues. Trimming removed 5 bases from V and 9 bases from J; junction bases left unmatched: 11. Germline V lookup: CDR1 SGHAT, CDR2 FQNNGV. The CDR3 DNA is TGTGCCAGCAGCCATGGGGACAGGGAGCTCGGTGAGCAGTTCTTC. Its translation is CASSHGDRELGEQFF.

The rearrangement joins TRBV5-6 to TRBJ1-2, with D possibly matching TRBD1 (6 bases). CDR1 and CDR2 (germline): SGHDT, YYEEEE. Trimming removed 6 bases from V and 2 bases from J, with 11 bases in between. The CDR3 length is 13 residues. CDR3 in DNA: TGTGCCAGCACCCTCCAGGGGAACTATGGCTACACCTTC. This gives the protein CASTLQGNYGYTF.

V gene TRBV18 combines with J gene TRBJ2-7; a weak D match, TRBD2 (5 bases). CDR3 length: 12 residues. CDR1 KGHSH and CDR2 LQKENI come from the germline V gene. V gave up 1 base and J gave up 7 bases, with 8 bases separating them. The CDR3 reads CASSPQREEQYF. The CDR3 coding sequence is TGTGCCAGCTCACCACAGAGGGAGGAGCAGTACTTC.

The CDR3 protein is CAWSTGGRQFF. The CDR3 DNA reads as TGTGCCTGGAGTACAGGGGGCAGGCAGTTCTTC. The chain has TRBV30 and TRBJ2-1; TRBD1 matches at 9 bases. The J segment lost 12 bases and the V segment lost 2 bases, leaving 2 bases of the junction unmatched. Germline V gives CDR1 GTSNPN, CDR2 SVGIG (reference sequence). The CDR3 is 11 residues long. Full variable domain (outside the CDR3, taken from reference TRBV30 and TRBJ2-1): SQTIHQWPATLVQPVGSPLSLECTVEGTSNPNLYWYRQAAGRGLQLLFYSVGIGQISSEVPQNLSASRPQDRQFILSSKKLLLSDSGFYLCAWSTGGRQFFGPGTRLTVL.

This chain connects TRBV9 to TRBJ2-7; 7 nucleotides align to TRBD1. Unmatched junction bases numbered 10, after V lost 2 bases and J lost 5 bases. Per the germline V gene, CDR1 is SGDLS and CDR2 is YYNGEE. The CDR3 is 15 residues long. The CDR3 DNA is TGTGCCAGCAGCGTCGGGACAGACTTAAGGAACGAGCAGTACTTC. This sequence encodes CASSVGTDLRNEQYF.

This clone appeared a few times. The chain joins TRBV7-2 to TRBJ1-3; perhaps TRBD1 as D (5 bases). CDR3 length: 15 residues. Germline lookup yields CDR1 SGHTA and CDR2 FQGNSA. Trimming pared 1 base from V and 1 base from J, leaving 8 bases between. CDR3 sequence: CASSLVGGSGNTIYF. In DNA form, the CDR3 reads TGTGCCAGCAGCTTAGTTGGGGGGTCTGGAAACACCATATATTTT.

The genes are TRBV7-9 and TRBJ2-1; 7 positions agree with TRBD1. This CDR3 contains 16 residues. V gave up 3 bases and J gave up 6 bases; unmatched junction bases: 11. Germline V gene sequence: CDR1 SEHNR, CDR2 FQNEAQ (reference sequence). The CDR3 reads CASSFRVQGVLNEQFF. The DNA for the CDR3 is TGTGCCAGCAGCTTTAGGGTCCAGGGGGTCCTCAATGAGCAGTTCTTC.

The chain recombines TRBV6-6 with TRBJ2-1; no firm D call. CDR1 and CDR2 (germline): MNHNY, SVGAGI (reference sequence). V was clipped by 0 bases and J by 3 bases, with 6 bases between them. The CDR3 contains 14 residues. CDR3 in amino acids: CASSYSRIYNEQFF. The CDR3 nucleotides read TGTGCCAGCAGTTACTCGCGGATCTACAATGAGCAGTTCTTC.

The J gene is TRBJ1-4, the V gene TRBV11-2, with a weak D call TRBD1 (5 bases). Germline-derived CDR1 and CDR2 are SGHAT and FQNNGV. This CDR3 is built from 14 residues. With 4 bases removed from V and 8 bases from J, the gap between germline ends came to 14 bases. The chain's CDR3 is CASSSRDSTEKLFF. Here the CDR3 DNA reads TGTGCCAGCAGCTCCCGGGACTCCACGGAAAAACTGTTTTTT.

This clone has a handful of counts. The chain recombines TRBV7-3 with TRBJ2-1; possibly TRBD1 for D (6 bases). V gave up 8 bases and J gave up 8 bases, with 19 bases separating them. The CDR3 length is 14 residues. The V gene's germline CDR1 is SGHTA and CDR2 FQGTGA. The CDR3 DNA is TGTGCCAGCGCTTCACAGGGATCCCCCCATGAGCAGTTCTTC. As protein: CASASQGSPHEQFF.

A word on this clone: The sample holds other DNA sequences that translate to the same CDR3. The chain combines TRBV7-9 with TRBJ1-1; possible D gene TRBD1, 6 bases. The CDR3 length is 14 residues. The V and J ends lost 1 base and 1 base respectively, with 7 bases between them. Germline assignment: CDR1 SEHNR and CDR2 FQNEAQ (reference sequence). DNA for the CDR3: TGTGCCAGCAGCTTAGGACAGGAGAACACTGAAGCTTTCTTT. Encoded protein: CASSLGQENTEAFF.

This clone appeared a few times. The V gene is TRBV28, the J gene TRBJ2-5; 7 positions agree with TRBD2. The CDR3 loop spans 15 amino acids. Germline trimming cut 8 bases from V and 1 base from J; bases unmatched to any gene: 10. Germline assignment: CDR1 MDHEN and CDR2 SYDVKM. The CDR3 reads CASLRLGLPQETQYF. In DNA form, the CDR3 reads TGTGCCAGCTTACGATTGGGACTACCCCAAGAGACCCAGTACTTC. The full variable domain, completed using reference TRBV28 and TRBJ2-5, is DVKVTQSSRYLVKRTGEKVFLECVQDMDHENMFWYRQDPGLGLRLIYFSYDVKMKEKGDIPEGYSVSREKKERFSLILESASTNQTSMYLCASLRLGLPQETQYFGPGTRLLVL.

The chain uses TRBV18 and TRBJ2-7; no reliable D call. V was clipped by 4 bases and J by 3 bases, with 4 bases between them. The CDR3 length is 11 residues. From germline, CDR1 is KGHSH and CDR2 LQKENI. The CDR3 loop reads CASSLNYEQYF. The CDR3 nucleotides read TGTGCCAGCTCACTAAACTACGAGCAGTACTTC.

The V and J genes are TRBV10-1 and TRBJ2-2; the D gene is possibly TRBD2 (5 bases). Trimming pared 2 bases from V and 2 bases from J, leaving 15 bases between. This CDR3 region has 17 residues. CDR1 and CDR2 (germline): WNHNN, SYGVQD (reference sequence). The CDR3, as DNA: TGCGCCAGCAGTGAGCCGCTGGGAGACACTAACACCGGGGAGCTGTTTTTT. Amino acids: CASSEPLGDTNTGELFF.

This clone was picked up one time. The chain is built from TRBV7-2 and TRBJ1-2; no firm D call. The CDR3 is 11 amino acids. V was cut by 3 bases and J by 3 bases, with 2 bases left in between. Germline V gene data show CDR1 as SGHTA and CDR2 as FQGNSA. For the CDR3, the DNA is TGTGCCAGCAGCTTCTACTATGGCTACACCTTC. Amino acids: CASSFYYGYTF.

The rearrangement joins TRBV5-6 to TRBJ1-2; 8 positions agree with TRBD1. CDR1 and CDR2 from the germline V gene are SGHDT and YYEEEE. The CDR3 runs to 16 residues. V shed 3 bases and J 6 bases; nucleotides not matched to a gene: 13. CDR3 in amino acids: CASSSPGQATSDGYTF. For the CDR3, the DNA is TGTGCCAGCAGCTCTCCGGGACAGGCAACCTCTGATGGCTACACCTTC.

CDR3 DNA: TGTGCCAGCAGTTTGGAGGGCGGCGGAGCAACTAATGAAAAACTGTTTTTT. Protein sequence: CASSLEGGGATNEKLFF. This chain connects TRBV27 to TRBJ1-4, with D unclear. V was cut by 3 bases and J by 0 bases, with 14 bases left in between. The CDR3 contains 17 residues. In germline, CDR1 is MNHEY, CDR2 SMNVEV (reference sequence).

Details on this clone: This CDR3 is also generated by other DNA sequences in the sample. The chain couples TRBV9 to TRBJ2-7, with D perhaps TRBD1 (6 bases). CDR1 is SGDLS, CDR2 YYNGEE, per germline. The CDR3 is 16 amino acids. Trimming left V 0 bases short and J 1 base short, with 14 bases between. The CDR3 DNA follows: TGTGCCAGCAGCGTAGCAGCACAGGGAGAGTCCTACGAGCAGTACTTC. Translating gives CASSVAAQGESYEQYF.

This clone is medium-sized by share. The rearrangement links TRBV5-4 to TRBJ1-1; D gene ambiguous. Germline loops: CDR1 SGHNT, CDR2 YYREEE (reference sequence). The CDR3 covers 15 residues. The germline V and J ends were trimmed by 5 bases and 0 bases, with 14 bases remaining between them. The CDR3 region has the DNA TGTGCCAGCAGGGAGGCCACTCAGATGAACACTGAAGCTTTCTTT. Amino acid sequence: CASREATQMNTEAFF.

J is TRBJ2-5 and V is TRBV18; 7 bases map to TRBD1. The closer fit of TRBJ2-7 to the DNA end suggests the J call may be wrong. CDR1 is KGHSH, CDR2 LQKENI, per germline. There are 15 residues in the CDR3. The CDR3 DNA reads TGTGCCAGCTCACCACAGGGACAGATCTCCTACGAGCAGTACTTC. Its translation is CASSPQGQISYEQYF.

J is TRBJ1-3 and V is TRBV19; TRBD1 matches at 7 bases. The CDR3 sequence is 15 residues long. The J segment lost 0 bases and the V segment lost 9 bases, leaving 8 bases of the junction unmatched. Germline values: CDR1 LNHDA, CDR2 SQIVND (reference sequence). CDR3 loop: CASHIGTVSGNTIYF. DNA of the CDR3: TGTGCCAGCCATATAGGGACAGTCTCTGGAAACACCATATATTTT.

There are a few counts of this clone. The chain has TRBV4-2 and TRBJ2-1; 10 positions match TRBD2. Trimming took 4 bases from V and 0 from J; bases not matched to a gene: 9. CDR1 and CDR2 from the germline V gene are LGHNA and YNFKEQ. CDR3 size: 18 residues. CDR3 bases: TGTGCCAGCAGCCCAGGACCGGTAGCGGGGGGCTCCTACAATGAGCAGTTCTTC. Amino acids: CASSPGPVAGGSYNEQFF.

This chain links TRBV5-5 with TRBJ1-5; tentative D call: TRBD1 (6 bases). The V end was cut by 0 bases, the J end by 1 base, with 8 bases between. The CDR3 is made up of 15 amino acids. Germline V gives CDR1 SGHKS, CDR2 YYEKEE (reference sequence). The CDR3 DNA follows: TGTGCCAGCAGCTTGGGCAGGGGAAGCAATCAGCCCCAGCATTTT. This encodes CASSLGRGSNQPQHF.

V gene TRBV4-2 combines with J gene TRBJ2-5; 9 bases match TRBD1. The CDR3 extends over 14 amino acids. V shed 4 bases and J 5 bases; nucleotides not matched to a gene: 5. Per the germline V gene, CDR1 is LGHNA and CDR2 is YNFKEQ. CDR3 coding DNA: TGTGCCAGCAGCCGGGGACAGGGTGAGGAGACCCAGTACTTC. Its protein product is CASSRGQGEETQYF.